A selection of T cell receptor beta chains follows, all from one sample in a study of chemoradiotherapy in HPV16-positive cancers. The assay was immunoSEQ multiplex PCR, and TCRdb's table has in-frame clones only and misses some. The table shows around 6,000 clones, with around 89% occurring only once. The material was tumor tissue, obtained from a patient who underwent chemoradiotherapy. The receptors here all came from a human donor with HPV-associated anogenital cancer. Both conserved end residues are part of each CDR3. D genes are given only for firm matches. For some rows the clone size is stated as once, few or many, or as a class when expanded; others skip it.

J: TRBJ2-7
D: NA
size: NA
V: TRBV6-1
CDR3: CASSELGVGGTSYEQYF
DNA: TGTGCCAGCAGTGAATTGGGGGTAGGCGGGACCTCCTACGAGCAGTACTTC

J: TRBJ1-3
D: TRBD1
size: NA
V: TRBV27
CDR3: CASSLQTGSGNTIYF
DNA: TGTGCCAGCAGTTTACAGACAGGGTCTGGAAACACCATATATTTT

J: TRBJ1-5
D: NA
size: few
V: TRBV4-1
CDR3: CASSQRFGDQPQHF
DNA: TGCGCCAGCAGCCAGAGATTCGGGGACCAGCCCCAGCATTTT

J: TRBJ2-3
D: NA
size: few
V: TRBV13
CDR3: CASSLGPPQYF
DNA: TGTGCCAGCAGCTTAGGTCCCCCGCAGTATTTT

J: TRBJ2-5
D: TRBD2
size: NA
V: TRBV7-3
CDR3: CASSLNPWGGGTETQYF
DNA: TGTGCCAGCAGCTTAAATCCCTGGGGCGGGGGAACGGAGACCCAGTACTTC

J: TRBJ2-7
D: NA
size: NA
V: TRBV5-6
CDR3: CASSQQTLGTYEQYF
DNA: TGTGCCAGCAGCCAGCAGACCCTCGGGACCTACGAGCAGTACTTC

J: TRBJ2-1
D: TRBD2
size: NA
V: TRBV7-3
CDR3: CASSSPLAGGHEQFF
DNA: TGTGCCAGCAGCTCCCCACTAGCGGGGGGGCATGAGCAGTTCTTC

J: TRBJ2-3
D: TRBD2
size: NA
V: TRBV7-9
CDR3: CASSLARTSKKDTQYF
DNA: TGTGCCAGCAGCTTAGCGAGGACTAGTAAAAAAGATACGCAGTATTTT

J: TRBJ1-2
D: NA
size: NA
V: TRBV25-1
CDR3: CASSERWNYGYTF
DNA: TGTGCCAGCAGTGAAAGGTGGAACTATGGCTACACCTTC

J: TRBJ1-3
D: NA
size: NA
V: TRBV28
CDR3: CASSSPGAAGNTIYF
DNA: TGTGCCAGCAGTTCCCCCGGGGCTGCAGGAAACACCATATATTTT

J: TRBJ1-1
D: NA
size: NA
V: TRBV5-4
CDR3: CASSPKALNTEAFF
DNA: TGTGCCAGCAGCCCCAAGGCCCTGAACACTGAAGCTTTCTTT

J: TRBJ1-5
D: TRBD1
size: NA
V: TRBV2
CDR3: CASSDGRGNQPQHF
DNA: TGTGCCAGCAGTGACGGCAGGGGGAATCAGCCCCAGCATTTT

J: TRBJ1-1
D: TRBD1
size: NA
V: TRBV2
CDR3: CASSRRQGGNTEAFF
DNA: TGTGCCAGCAGTAGACGACAGGGGGGGAACACTGAAGCTTTCTTT

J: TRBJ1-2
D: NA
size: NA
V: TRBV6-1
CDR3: CAIEGQLYGYTF
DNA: TGTGCCATAGAGGGGCAGCTTTATGGCTACACCTTC

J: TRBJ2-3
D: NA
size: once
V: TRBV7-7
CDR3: CASSGGGASTDTQYF
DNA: TGTGCTAGCAGCGGAGGAGGGGCCAGCACAGATACGCAGTATTTT

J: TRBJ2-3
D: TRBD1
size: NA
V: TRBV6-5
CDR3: CASSSPGQGSDTQYF
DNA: TGTGCCAGCAGTTCACCGGGACAGGGTTCAGATACGCAGTATTTT

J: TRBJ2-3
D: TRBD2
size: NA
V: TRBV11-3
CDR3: CASSRASGRSDTQYF
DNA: TGTGCCAGCAGCCGCGCGAGCGGGAGGTCAGATACGCAGTATTTT

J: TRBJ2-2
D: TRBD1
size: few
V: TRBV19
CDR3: CASSAATGRTGELFF
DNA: TGTGCCAGTAGTGCGGCGACAGGGCGCACCGGGGAGCTGTTTTTT

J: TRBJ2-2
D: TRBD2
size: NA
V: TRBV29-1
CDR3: CSVRGRTNTGELFF
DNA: TGCAGCGTTCGCGGGAGGACGAACACCGGGGAGCTGTTTTTT

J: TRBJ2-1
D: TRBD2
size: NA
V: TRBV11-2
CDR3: CASSPGLAGTWNEQFF
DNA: TGTGCCAGCAGCCCAGGACTAGCGGGGACGTGGAATGAGCAGTTCTTC

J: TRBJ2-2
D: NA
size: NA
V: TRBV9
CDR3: CASRGRGAVF
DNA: TGTGCCAGCAGGGGGCGGGGAGCTGTTTTT

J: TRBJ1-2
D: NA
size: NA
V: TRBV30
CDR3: CAWSVRPLYGYTF
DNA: TGTGCCTGGAGTGTACGACCCCTCTATGGCTACACCTTC

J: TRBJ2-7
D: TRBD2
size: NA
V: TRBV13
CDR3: CASSRTSGSIYEQYF
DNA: TGTGCCAGCAGCCGCACTAGCGGGAGCATTTACGAGCAGTACTTC

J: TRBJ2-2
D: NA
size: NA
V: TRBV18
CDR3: CASSRDVNGELFF
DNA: TGTGCCAGCTCAAGAGATGTTAACGGGGAGCTGTTTTTT

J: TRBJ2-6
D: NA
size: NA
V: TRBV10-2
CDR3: CASAGFSDSGANVLTF
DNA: TGCGCCAGCGCGGGTTTTAGTGACTCTGGGGCCAACGTCCTGACTTTC

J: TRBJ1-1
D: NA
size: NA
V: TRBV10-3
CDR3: CAMGGAANTEAFF
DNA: TGTGCCATGGGAGGGGCAGCGAACACTGAAGCTTTCTTT

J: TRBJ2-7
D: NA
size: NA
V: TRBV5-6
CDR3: CASSLVGREETYEQYF
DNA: TGTGCCAGCAGCTTGGTGGGCAGGGAAGAGACCTACGAGCAGTACTTC

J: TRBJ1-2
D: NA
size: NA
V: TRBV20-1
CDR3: CSARGAQATF
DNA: TGCAGTGCTAGAGGGGCCCAGGCTACCTTC

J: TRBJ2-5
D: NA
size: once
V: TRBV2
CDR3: CASKRTDKETQYF
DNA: TGTGCCAGCAAGAGGACGGATAAAGAGACCCAGTACTTC

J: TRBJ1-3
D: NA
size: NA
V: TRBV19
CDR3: CASTDGWSGNTIYF
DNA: TGTGCCAGTACCGATGGGTGGTCAGGAAACACCATATATTTT

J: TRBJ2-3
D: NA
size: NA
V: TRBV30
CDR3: CASLGDTQYF
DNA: TGTGCCTCCCTTGGGGATACGCAGTATTTT

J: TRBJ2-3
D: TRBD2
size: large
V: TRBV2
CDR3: CASSEGTSGFTYTQYF
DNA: TGTGCCAGCAGTGAAGGGACTAGCGGTTTCACATATACGCAGTATTTT

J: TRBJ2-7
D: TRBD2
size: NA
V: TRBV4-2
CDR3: CASSRSGGRFYEQYF
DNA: TGTGCCAGCAGCCGTTCAGGCGGGAGGTTCTACGAGCAGTACTTC